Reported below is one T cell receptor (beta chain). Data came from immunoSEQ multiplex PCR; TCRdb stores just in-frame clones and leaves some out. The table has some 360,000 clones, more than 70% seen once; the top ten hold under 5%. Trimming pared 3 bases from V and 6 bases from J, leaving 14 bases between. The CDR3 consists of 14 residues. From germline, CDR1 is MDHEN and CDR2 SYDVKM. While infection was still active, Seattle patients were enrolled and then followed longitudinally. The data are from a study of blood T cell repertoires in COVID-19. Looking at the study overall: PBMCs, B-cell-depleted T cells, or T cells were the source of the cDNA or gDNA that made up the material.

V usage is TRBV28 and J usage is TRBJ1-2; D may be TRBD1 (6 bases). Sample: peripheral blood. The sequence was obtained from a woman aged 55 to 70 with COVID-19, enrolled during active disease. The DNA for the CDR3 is TGTGCCAGCAGTTTTTCGTCCAGGGGCCATGGCTACACCTTC. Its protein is CASSFSSRGHGYTF.